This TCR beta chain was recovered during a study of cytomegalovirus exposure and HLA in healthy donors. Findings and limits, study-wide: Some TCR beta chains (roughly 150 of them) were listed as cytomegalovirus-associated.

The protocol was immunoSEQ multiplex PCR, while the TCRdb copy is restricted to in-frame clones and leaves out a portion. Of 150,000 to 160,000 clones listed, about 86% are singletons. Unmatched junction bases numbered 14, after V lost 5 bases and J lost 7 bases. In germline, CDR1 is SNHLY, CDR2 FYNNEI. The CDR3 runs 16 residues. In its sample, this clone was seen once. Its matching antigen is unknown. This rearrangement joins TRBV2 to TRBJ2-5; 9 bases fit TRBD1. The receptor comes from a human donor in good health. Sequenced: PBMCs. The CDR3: CASSLTGGAFVGTQYF. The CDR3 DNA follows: TGTGCCAGCAGTTTAACAGGGGGCGCGTTCGTAGGGACCCAGTACTTC.